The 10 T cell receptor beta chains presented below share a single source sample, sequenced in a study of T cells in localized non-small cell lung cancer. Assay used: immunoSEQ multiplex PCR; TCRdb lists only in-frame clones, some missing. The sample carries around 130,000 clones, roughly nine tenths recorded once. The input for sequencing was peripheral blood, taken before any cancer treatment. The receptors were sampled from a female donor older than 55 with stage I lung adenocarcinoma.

The CDR3 protein is CASSPWGAGTSGHPSTDTQYF. Written as DNA, the CDR3 is TGTGCCAGCTCACCATGGGGGGCCGGGACTAGCGGACATCCTAGCACAGATACGCAGTATTTT. The chain links TRBV18 to TRBJ2-3, with TRBD2 identical over 11 bases. Germline V gene data show CDR1 as KGHSH and CDR2 as LQKENI. This CDR3 is 21 amino acids long. V lost 2 bases to trimming and J lost 0 bases; unmatched junction nucleotides: 16.

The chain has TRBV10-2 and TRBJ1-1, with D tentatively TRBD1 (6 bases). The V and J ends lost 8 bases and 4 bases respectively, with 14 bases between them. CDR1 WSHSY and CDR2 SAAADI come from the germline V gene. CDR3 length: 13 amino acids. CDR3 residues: CASLSGGATEAFF. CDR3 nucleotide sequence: TGCGCCAGCCTATCGGGGGGGGCCACTGAAGCTTTCTTT.

CDR3 sequence: CASSFVNPRSGNTIYF. The CDR3 nucleotides are TGTGCCAGCAGCTTCGTCAATCCCCGCTCTGGAAACACCATATATTTT. The chain is built from TRBV11-2 and TRBJ1-3; D not resolved. The CDR3 is 16 residues long. The V gene's germline CDR1 is SGHAT and CDR2 FQNNGV. V dropped 3 bases and J dropped 0 bases, with 12 bases sitting between them.

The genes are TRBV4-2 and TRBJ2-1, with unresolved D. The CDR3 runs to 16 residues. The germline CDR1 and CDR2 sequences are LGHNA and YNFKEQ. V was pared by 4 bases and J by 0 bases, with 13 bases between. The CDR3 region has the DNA TGTGCCAGCAGCCTGGGCGGACCTAGCTCCTACAATGAGCAGTTCTTC. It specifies CASSLGGPSSYNEQFF.

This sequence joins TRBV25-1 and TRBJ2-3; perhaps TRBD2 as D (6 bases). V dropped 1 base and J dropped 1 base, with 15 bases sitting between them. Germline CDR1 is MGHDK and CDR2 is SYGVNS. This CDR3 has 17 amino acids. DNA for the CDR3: TGTGCCAGCAGTGAATCGCGAGGCAGGAGGGGCACAGATACGCAGTATTTT. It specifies CASSESRGRRGTDTQYF.

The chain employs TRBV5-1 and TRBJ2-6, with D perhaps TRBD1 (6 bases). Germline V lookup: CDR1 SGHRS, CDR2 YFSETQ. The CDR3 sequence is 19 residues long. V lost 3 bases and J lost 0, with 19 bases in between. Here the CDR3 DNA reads TGCGCCAGCAGCTCTGGACAGCATGCCCCCAACTCTGGGGCCAACGTCCTGACTTTC. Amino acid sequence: CASSSGQHAPNSGANVLTF.

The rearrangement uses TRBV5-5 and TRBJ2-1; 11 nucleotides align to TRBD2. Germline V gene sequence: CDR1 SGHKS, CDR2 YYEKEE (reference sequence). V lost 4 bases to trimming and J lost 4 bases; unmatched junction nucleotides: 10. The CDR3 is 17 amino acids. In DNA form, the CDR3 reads TGTGCCAGCAGCGCCGGGACCGGGACTAGCGGTTACAATGAGCAGTTCTTC. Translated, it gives CASSAGTGTSGYNEQFF.

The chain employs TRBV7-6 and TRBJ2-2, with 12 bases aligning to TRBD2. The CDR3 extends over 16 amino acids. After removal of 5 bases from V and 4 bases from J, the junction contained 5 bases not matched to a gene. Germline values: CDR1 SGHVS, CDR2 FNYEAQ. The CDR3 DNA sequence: TGTGCCAGCAGCCGTGGACTAGCGGGAACCACCGGGGAGCTGTTTTTT. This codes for CASSRGLAGTTGELFF. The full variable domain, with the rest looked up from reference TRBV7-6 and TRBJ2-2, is GAGVSQSPRYKVTKRGQDVALRCDPISGHVSLYWYRQALGQGPEFLTYFNYEAQQDKSGLPNDRFSAERPEGSISTLTIQRTEQRDSAMYRCASSRGLAGTTGELFFGEGSRLTVL.

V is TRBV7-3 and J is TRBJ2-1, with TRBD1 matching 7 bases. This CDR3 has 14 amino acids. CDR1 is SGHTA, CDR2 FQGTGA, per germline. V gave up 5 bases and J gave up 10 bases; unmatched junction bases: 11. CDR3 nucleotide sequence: TGTGCCAGCAGCCCCACCAGGGGGAAAGGCGAGCAGTTCTTC. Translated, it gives CASSPTRGKGEQFF.

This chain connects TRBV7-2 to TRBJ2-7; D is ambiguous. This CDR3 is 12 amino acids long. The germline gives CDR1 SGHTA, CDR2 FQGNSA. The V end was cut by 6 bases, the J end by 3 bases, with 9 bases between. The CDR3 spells CASSNSFYEQYF. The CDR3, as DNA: TGTGCCAGCAGTAACAGTTTCTACGAGCAGTACTTC.